The clone carrying this TCR beta chain was detected ten times or more. This record comes from a study of T cells in Graves' hyperthyroidism and ophthalmopathy. The CDR3 sequence is 17 residues long. Germline CDR1 MDHEN, CDR2 SYDVKM. V lost 5 bases, J lost 3 bases, and 11 bases stayed unmatched. With a duration under 2 months, the hyperthyroidism was newly diagnosed in patients aged 18 to 65. Orbital computed tomography, thyroid ultrasound, serum thyroxine and TRAb, and clinical symptoms together informed the diagnoses. RNA transcripts served as the template for amplifying TCR beta CDR3 regions. First-round RT-PCR targeting the TCR CDR3 was performed with the HTBI primer set. TCRdb re-called the multiplex PCR reads through MiXCR, storing one row per CDR3 protein. The top ten clones hold 10% to 15% of a sample with around 250,000 distinct CDR3 sequences, about 15% of them seen once.

The receptor was derived from a woman aged 40 to 55 with Graves' hyperthyroidism that later progressed to Graves' ophthalmopathy. The material sequenced was blood. The rearrangement links TRBV28 to TRBJ2-3; 10 positions match TRBD2. CDR3 in DNA: TGTGCCAGCAGTAACCTACTAGCGGGACCGGGGACAGATACGCAGTATTTT. Translated, it gives CASSNLLAGPGTDTQYF. The whole variable domain, filled in from reference TRBV28 and TRBJ2-3, reads DVKVTQSSRYLVKRTGEKVFLECVQDMDHENMFWYRQDPGLGLRLIYFSYDVKMKEKGDIPEGYSVSREKKERFSLILESASTNQTSMYLCASSNLLAGPGTDTQYFGPGTRLTVL.